The rows below give T cell receptor beta chains drawn from one sample of a study of a mutant IDH1 vaccine in newly diagnosed glioma. Sequenced by immunoSEQ multiplex PCR; TCRdb stores in-frame clones only, minus some. The sample includes some 58,000 clones, roughly 81% of them seen just once. Their cognate antigens are unknown. Sequenced material: PBMCs, taken from a glioma patient whose treatment included an IDH1 peptide vaccine. The receptors shown here come from a man aged 40-49 years with glioma. Both conserved end residues are part of each CDR3. D genes are given only for firm matches. Some rows have no size entry. The others give once, few or many, or a class for an expanded clone.

V gene,J gene,D gene,clone size,CDR3 protein,CDR3 DNA
TRBV5-6,TRBJ2-7,-,-,CASSRDGQYSYEQYF,TGTGCCAGCTCCCGAGACGGACAGTACTCCTACGAGCAGTACTTC
TRBV18,TRBJ2-7,-,-,CASSVDRTSYEQYF,TGTGCCAGCTCAGTCGACAGGACCTCCTACGAGCAGTACTTC
TRBV5-1,TRBJ1-1,-,once,CASSPGPPQGRGTEAFF,TGCGCCAGCAGCCCTGGCCCGCCACAGGGTCGGGGGACTGAAGCTTTCTTT
TRBV5-1,TRBJ2-1,-,-,CASSAIYNEQFF,TGCGCCAGCAGCGCAATATACAATGAGCAGTTCTTC
TRBV6-4,TRBJ1-2,TRBD1,-,CASSSGQGASNYGYTF,TGTGCCAGCAGTTCCGGACAGGGGGCTTCGAACTATGGCTACACCTTC
TRBV2,TRBJ2-7,-,-,CASSSLREYEQYF,TGTGCCAGCAGTTCCCTCAGGGAATACGAGCAGTACTTC
TRBV28,TRBJ2-7,-,-,CASSFGAPVTYEQYF,TGTGCCAGCAGTTTCGGGGCACCCGTTACCTACGAGCAGTACTTC
TRBV4-1,TRBJ2-2,-,-,CASSQDGGTGELFF,TGCGCCAGCAGCCAAGACGGTGGCACCGGGGAGCTGTTTTTT
TRBV6-1,TRBJ2-5,-,-,CASSEETQYF,TGTGCCAGCAGTGAAGAGACCCAGTACTTC
TRBV2,TRBJ2-7,-,-,CASSAQGYEQYF,TGTGCCAGCAGCGCACAGGGCTACGAGCAGTACTTC
TRBV19,TRBJ1-6,TRBD1,-,CASSTGQGAGSPLHF,TGTGCCAGTAGTACAGGACAGGGGGCTGGTTCACCCCTCCACTTT
TRBV13,TRBJ2-3,TRBD2,once,CASSSPRTSGRTDTQYF,TGTGCCAGCAGCAGCCCCCGGACTAGCGGGAGGACAGATACGCAGTATTTT
TRBV11-2,TRBJ2-5,-,few,CASSLVRGGTQYF,TGTGCCAGCAGCTTAGTCAGGGGTGGGACCCAGTACTTC
TRBV5-5,TRBJ2-5,TRBD2,-,CASSLMAGGPQETQYF,TGTGCCAGCAGCTTGATGGCGGGAGGACCTCAAGAGACCCAGTACTTC
TRBV27,TRBJ1-1,TRBD1,-,CASSPRRTGSTEAFF,TGTGCCAGCAGTCCCCGTCGGACAGGGTCCACTGAAGCTTTCTTT
TRBV11-3,TRBJ2-1,TRBD1,few,CASSTRTGTGVDEQFF,TGTGCCAGCAGCACCCGAACCGGGACAGGGGTAGATGAGCAGTTCTTC
TRBV5-1,TRBJ2-7,TRBD1,-,CASSSYLQGAGYEQYF,TGCGCCAGCAGCTCTTACCTACAGGGGGCCGGCTACGAGCAGTACTTC
TRBV7-2,TRBJ2-7,-,-,CASSLQPLGGYEQYF,TGTGCCAGCAGCTTACAGCCTCTGGGGGGTTACGAGCAGTACTTC
TRBV7-9,TRBJ2-7,TRBD1,-,CASSLGPTGGNYEQYF,TGTGCCAGCAGCTTAGGTCCGACAGGGGGGAACTACGAGCAGTACTTC
TRBV15,TRBJ1-2,-,-,CATSRDLWGDYGYTF,TGTGCCACCAGCAGAGATCTTTGGGGAGACTATGGCTACACCTTC
TRBV6-1,TRBJ1-5,-,-,CASSEMGVSNQPQHF,TGTGCCAGCAGTGAAATGGGAGTTAGCAATCAGCCCCAGCATTTT
TRBV4-3,TRBJ1-5,-,once,CASSQVVWNRQPQHF,TGCGCCAGCAGCCAAGTTGTTTGGAACAGACAGCCCCAGCATTTT
TRBV18,TRBJ2-3,TRBD2,-,CASSPPTSDMPLDTQYF,TGTGCCAGCTCACCACCGACTAGCGACATGCCTTTGGATACGCAGTATTTT
TRBV11-2,TRBJ2-7,-,-,CASSHDLYEQYF,TGTGCCAGCAGCCATGACCTCTACGAGCAGTACTTC
TRBV6-6,TRBJ1-1,-,once,CASSPGSVNTEAFF,TGTGCCAGCAGCCCAGGTTCTGTGAACACTGAAGCTTTCTTT
TRBV5-1,TRBJ2-7,-,-,CASSFRGRVDEQYF,TGCGCCAGCAGCTTCCGCGGCAGGGTGGACGAGCAGTACTTC
TRBV2,TRBJ2-3,TRBD2,-,CASYRASGVVPDTQYF,TGTGCCAGCTACCGGGCTAGCGGGGTGGTTCCGGATACGCAGTATTTT
TRBV5-6,TRBJ1-1,-,-,CASNAGMAWWNTEAFF,TGTGCCAGCAATGCAGGGATGGCGTGGTGGAACACTGAAGCTTTCTTT
TRBV19,TRBJ2-3,TRBD1,-,CASSNDRGSTDTQYF,TGTGCCAGTAGCAACGACAGGGGTAGCACAGATACGCAGTATTTT
TRBV19,TRBJ2-5,-,-,CASSPGQRKETQYF,TGTGCCAGTAGCCCCGGACAGCGTAAAGAGACCCAGTACTTC